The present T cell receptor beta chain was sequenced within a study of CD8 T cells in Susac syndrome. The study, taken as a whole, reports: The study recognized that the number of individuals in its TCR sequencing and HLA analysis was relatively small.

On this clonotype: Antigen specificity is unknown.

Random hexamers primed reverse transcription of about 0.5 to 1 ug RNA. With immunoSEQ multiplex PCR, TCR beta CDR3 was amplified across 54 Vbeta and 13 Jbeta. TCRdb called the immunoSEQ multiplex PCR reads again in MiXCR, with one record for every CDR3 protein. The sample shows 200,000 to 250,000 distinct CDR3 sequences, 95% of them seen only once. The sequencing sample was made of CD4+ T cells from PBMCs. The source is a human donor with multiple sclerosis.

This CDR3 is CATRGLSTDTQYF. Written as DNA, the CDR3 is TGTGCCACCAGAGGCCTGTCCACAGATACGCAGTATTTT. The genes are TRBV15 and TRBJ2-3; D unresolved. The CDR3 loop spans 13 amino acids. The germline CDR1 and CDR2 sequences are LNHNV and YYDKDF (reference sequence). V shed 6 bases and J shed 2 bases, with 9 bases lying between them. The full variable domain, its missing parts supplied by reference TRBV15 and TRBJ2-3, is DAMVIQNPRYQVTQFGKPVTLSCSQTLNHNVMYWYQQKSSQAPKLLFHYYDKDFNNEADTPDNFQSRRPNTSFCFLDIRSPGLGDTAMYLCATRGLSTDTQYFGPGTRLTVL.